This is a list of T cell receptor beta chains from one sample in a study of CD8 T cells in Susac syndrome. From the immunoSEQ multiplex PCR reads, TCRdb called clonotypes with MiXCR, one entry per CDR3 protein. The table shows about 200,000 distinct CDR3 sequences, with about 95% occurring only once. Sequencing input: CD4+ T cells from PBMCs. These receptors originate from a human donor with multiple sclerosis. CDR3s include the opening cysteine and the closing phenylalanine or tryptophan. The D gene is left open where the match is weak. Clone size is shown for a subset of rows, as once, few, many or a class of expanded clone.

D: TRBD1
J: TRBJ2-5
size: -
V: TRBV15
CDR3: CATSGRQGVQETQYF
DNA: TGTGCCACCAGCGGGAGACAGGGAGTCCAAGAGACCCAGTACTTC

D: TRBD1
J: TRBJ2-5
size: -
V: TRBV15
CDR3: CATSRDRGLQETQYF
DNA: TGTGCCACCAGCAGAGACAGGGGGCTTCAAGAGACCCAGTACTTC

D: TRBD1
J: TRBJ1-1
size: -
V: TRBV12-3/TRBV12-4
CDR3: CASSDDRGPAEAFF
DNA: TGTGCCAGCAGTGACGACAGGGGCCCCGCTGAAGCTTTCTTT

D: -
J: TRBJ1-1
size: -
V: TRBV6-5
CDR3: CASSLKRGATEAFF
DNA: TGTGCCAGCAGCTTAAAGAGGGGGGCTACTGAAGCTTTCTTT

D: TRBD2
J: TRBJ2-3
size: -
V: TRBV20-1
CDR3: CSVCGRGTDTQYF
DNA: TGCAGTGTATGCGGGAGGGGCACAGATACGCAGTATTTT

D: -
J: TRBJ1-1
size: -
V: TRBV7-9
CDR3: CASSSYVEAFF
DNA: TGTGCCAGCAGCTCCTACGTTGAAGCTTTCTTT

D: -
J: TRBJ1-2
size: -
V: TRBV7-9
CDR3: CASSLGIEDYGYTF
DNA: TGTGCCAGCAGCTTAGGAATAGAGGACTATGGCTACACCTTC

D: TRBD1
J: TRBJ1-2
size: once
V: TRBV7-9
CDR3: CASRVTGSAYGYTF
DNA: TGTGCCAGCAGGGTGACAGGGAGCGCCTATGGCTACACCTTC

D: -
J: TRBJ1-2
size: -
V: TRBV7-9
CDR3: CASSPENYGYTF
DNA: TGTGCCAGCAGCCCCGAGAACTATGGCTACACCTTC

D: -
J: TRBJ2-5
size: -
V: TRBV7-2
CDR3: CATGRDSETQYF
DNA: TGTGCCACCGGAAGGGATTCAGAGACCCAGTACTTC

D: TRBD1
J: TRBJ1-1
size: -
V: TRBV7-9
CDR3: CASSPTGGHTEAFF
DNA: TGTGCCAGCAGCCCTACAGGGGGACACACTGAAGCTTTCTTT

D: -
J: TRBJ2-7
size: -
V: TRBV6-9
CDR3: CASSYVMGTGYEQYF
DNA: TGTGCCAGCAGTTATGTTATGGGGACGGGCTACGAGCAGTACTTC

D: -
J: TRBJ2-3
size: -
V: TRBV5-6
CDR3: CASSFPLDTQYF
DNA: TGTGCCAGCAGTTTCCCCTTGGATACGCAGTATTTT

D: TRBD1
J: TRBJ1-2
size: -
V: TRBV20-1
CDR3: CSATGQGEYGYTF
DNA: TGCAGTGCTACCGGACAGGGAGAATATGGCTACACCTTC

D: -
J: TRBJ1-2
size: -
V: TRBV24-1
CDR3: CATSDARTYGYTF
DNA: TGTGCCACCAGTGACGCCAGAACCTATGGCTACACCTTC

D: -
J: TRBJ2-1
size: -
V: TRBV7-2
CDR3: CASSPVLRGYNEQFF
DNA: TGTGCCAGCAGCCCTGTCCTCCGGGGCTACAATGAGCAGTTCTTC

D: -
J: TRBJ2-7
size: -
V: TRBV20-1
CDR3: CSGSGASYEQYF
DNA: TGCAGTGGGTCAGGGGCGTCCTACGAGCAGTACTTC

D: -
J: TRBJ1-1
size: -
V: TRBV29-1
CDR3: CSVEEGGGTEAFF
DNA: TGCAGCGTTGAAGAGGGAGGGGGAACTGAAGCTTTCTTT

D: -
J: TRBJ2-7
size: -
V: TRBV6-6
CDR3: CASSPWSSYEQYF
DNA: TGTGCCAGCAGTCCCTGGAGCTCCTACGAGCAGTACTTC

D: -
J: TRBJ2-1
size: -
V: TRBV15
CDR3: CATSRDRGSEQFF
DNA: TGTGCCACCAGCAGAGATCGAGGGAGTGAGCAGTTCTTC

D: -
J: TRBJ2-1
size: -
V: TRBV7-9
CDR3: CASSSPERAGFEQFF
DNA: TGTGCCAGCAGTTCACCCGAGAGGGCAGGGTTTGAGCAGTTCTTC

D: -
J: TRBJ2-3
size: -
V: TRBV7-6
CDR3: CASSPGQSGADTQYF
DNA: TGTGCCAGCAGCCCGGGACAATCGGGCGCAGATACGCAGTATTTT

D: -
J: TRBJ1-1
size: once
V: TRBV6-6
CDR3: CASNRRNTEAFF
DNA: TGTGCCAGCAACAGACGGAACACTGAAGCTTTCTTT

D: -
J: TRBJ2-7
size: -
V: TRBV24-1
CDR3: CATSDRTYEQYF
DNA: TGTGCCACCAGCGACAGGACCTACGAGCAGTACTTC

D: -
J: TRBJ2-3
size: -
V: TRBV20-1
CDR3: CSAHPAAGARDTQYF
DNA: TGCAGTGCCCATCCGGCGGCCGGGGCCAGGGATACGCAGTATTTT

D: -
J: TRBJ1-3
size: -
V: TRBV15
CDR3: CATSREGRFGNTIYF
DNA: TGTGCCACCAGCAGAGAAGGCAGATTTGGAAACACCATATATTTT

D: -
J: TRBJ1-2
size: -
V: TRBV24-1
CDR3: CATSDRNYGYTF
DNA: TGTGCCACCAGTGATCGGAACTATGGCTACACCTTC

D: TRBD2
J: TRBJ2-1
size: -
V: TRBV30
CDR3: CAWSGLAGINNEQFF
DNA: TGTGCCTGGAGCGGACTAGCGGGGATAAACAATGAGCAGTTCTTC

D: -
J: TRBJ2-5
size: few
V: TRBV10-3
CDR3: CAISDARVGQETQYF
DNA: TGTGCCATCAGTGACGCCCGCGTGGGCCAAGAGACCCAGTACTTC

D: -
J: TRBJ2-3
size: -
V: TRBV7-9
CDR3: CASSFQWADTQYF
DNA: TGTGCCAGCAGCTTCCAGTGGGCAGATACGCAGTATTTT

D: -
J: TRBJ2-1
size: -
V: TRBV29-1
CDR3: CSVAGRTSSYNEQFF
DNA: TGCAGCGTAGCCGGACGGACAAGCTCCTACAATGAGCAGTTCTTC

D: -
J: TRBJ2-7
size: -
V: TRBV29-1
CDR3: CSVQDQGYEQYF
DNA: TGCAGCGTCCAAGACCAAGGATACGAGCAGTACTTC

D: -
J: TRBJ2-3
size: -
V: TRBV30
CDR3: CAWSDGGGTDTQYF
DNA: TGTGCCTGGAGCGACGGAGGGGGAACAGATACGCAGTATTTT

D: -
J: TRBJ1-1
size: once
V: TRBV3-1
CDR3: CASSPSRQGKAFF
DNA: TGTGCCAGCAGCCCATCGCGGCAGGGGAAAGCTTTCTTT

D: TRBD2
J: TRBJ2-1
size: -
V: TRBV4-2
CDR3: CASSRDLAGGDNEQFF
DNA: TGTGCCAGCAGCCGCGATCTTGCGGGAGGGGACAATGAGCAGTTCTTC

D: -
J: TRBJ2-5
size: -
V: TRBV7-2
CDR3: CASSLGRRQETQYF
DNA: TGTGCCAGCAGCTTAGGACGCCGACAAGAGACCCAGTACTTC

D: TRBD2
J: TRBJ2-1
size: -
V: TRBV3-1
CDR3: CASRGDYNHNEQFF
DNA: TGTGCCAGCAGGGGGGACTACAACCACAATGAGCAGTTCTTC

D: -
J: TRBJ2-3
size: -
V: TRBV18
CDR3: CASSPLSAQPPYF
DNA: TGTGCCAGCTCACCACTTTCGGCACAGCCTCCGTATTTT

D: -
J: TRBJ2-3
size: -
V: TRBV30
CDR3: CAWSPAMGLRTDTQYF
DNA: TGTGCCTGGAGCCCCGCAATGGGGCTTCGCACAGATACGCAGTATTTT

D: -
J: TRBJ2-3
size: -
V: TRBV4-2
CDR3: CASSQRDLLSSTDTQYF
DNA: TGTGCCAGCAGCCAGCGGGACTTACTTTCTAGCACAGATACGCAGTATTTT

D: -
J: TRBJ2-3
size: -
V: TRBV20-1
CDR3: CSAGARVADTQYF
DNA: TGCAGTGCCGGGGCGCGGGTTGCAGATACGCAGTATTTT

D: -
J: TRBJ1-1
size: -
V: TRBV12-3/TRBV12-4
CDR3: CASSLRRGVRQDITEAFF
DNA: TGTGCCAGCAGTCTCCGACGGGGGGTCAGACAGGACATCACTGAAGCTTTCTTT

D: -
J: TRBJ2-3
size: -
V: TRBV30
CDR3: CAWTFSVRTDTQYF
DNA: TGTGCCTGGACCTTTTCCGTGAGGACAGATACGCAGTATTTT

D: -
J: TRBJ2-2
size: -
V: TRBV30
CDR3: CAWRPGELFF
DNA: TGTGCCTGGAGGCCCGGGGAGCTGTTTTTT

D: -
J: TRBJ2-1
size: -
V: TRBV7-2
CDR3: CASRPPDRLNEQFF
DNA: TGTGCCAGCAGACCCCCCGATAGACTCAATGAGCAGTTCTTC

D: TRBD2
J: TRBJ2-7
size: -
V: TRBV12-3/TRBV12-4
CDR3: CASSLTSGKTVQYF
DNA: TGTGCCAGCAGTTTGACTAGCGGAAAAACAGTGCAGTACTTC

D: -
J: TRBJ1-2
size: -
V: TRBV27
CDR3: CASSPSGGRRYTF
DNA: TGTGCCAGCAGTCCCTCGGGGGGGCGACGCTACACCTTC

D: -
J: TRBJ1-1
size: -
V: TRBV11-2
CDR3: CASSLGPGHGTEAFF
DNA: TGTGCCAGCAGCTTAGGGCCTGGGCATGGCACTGAAGCTTTCTTT

D: TRBD1
J: TRBJ1-2
size: -
V: TRBV29-1
CDR3: CSVGAGGGTANYGYTF
DNA: TGCAGCGTTGGGGCCGGAGGAGGGACAGCTAACTATGGCTACACCTTC

D: -
J: TRBJ1-2
size: -
V: TRBV9
CDR3: CASSVVAENYGYTF
DNA: TGTGCCAGCAGCGTAGTGGCGGAGAACTATGGCTACACCTTC

D: TRBD2
J: TRBJ2-3
size: -
V: TRBV9
CDR3: CASSVVGGGTDTQYF
DNA: TGTGCCAGCAGCGTCGTTGGGGGGGGCACAGATACGCAGTATTTT

D: TRBD2
J: TRBJ2-3
size: -
V: TRBV9
CDR3: CASSGGLASDTQYF
DNA: TGTGCCAGCAGCGGGGGACTAGCTTCAGATACGCAGTATTTT

D: -
J: TRBJ2-7
size: -
V: TRBV20-1
CDR3: CSAIGRVSYEQYF
DNA: TGCAGTGCTATCGGCCGGGTCTCCTACGAGCAGTACTTC

D: -
J: TRBJ2-7
size: -
V: TRBV2
CDR3: CASYAGTSYEQYF
DNA: TGTGCCAGCTACGCCGGGACCTCCTACGAGCAGTACTTC

D: -
J: TRBJ2-3
size: -
V: TRBV5-1
CDR3: CASKLSTDTQYF
DNA: TGCGCCAGCAAACTCTCCACAGATACGCAGTATTTT

D: -
J: TRBJ2-5
size: -
V: TRBV2
CDR3: CASLWVGYQETQYF
DNA: TGTGCCAGCCTTTGGGTAGGGTACCAAGAGACCCAGTACTTC